The next 7 T cell receptor beta chains were all read from a single sample in a study of shared clonotypes between healthy human individuals. Some clones are missing from TCRdb's copy, which holds only in-frame ones; the method was immunoSEQ multiplex PCR. The profile shows about 1.4 million clones, roughly 97% of them singletons. Sequenced sample: naive CD4+ T cells sorted from blood. Subset meaning: CD45RA+ positively selected. The receptors here all came from a man under 40 in good health.

Comment on this clone: The sample carries other DNA sequences with the same CDR3. This CDR3 is CASSLYNEQFF. The CDR3 nucleotides read TGCGCCAGCAGCTTGTATAATGAGCAGTTCTTC. The chain recombines TRBV5-1 with TRBJ2-1; D remains ambiguous. The CDR3 covers 11 residues. In germline, CDR1 is SGHRS, CDR2 YFSETQ. Trimming shortened V by 1 base and J by 7 bases, and 3 bases separated the two germline ends.

The chain links TRBV2 to TRBJ2-7, with 7 positions matching TRBD2. The V gene's germline CDR1 is SNHLY and CDR2 FYNNEI. V dropped 6 bases and J dropped 3; count of bases not matched to a gene: 8. This CDR3 region has 14 residues. The CDR3 DNA follows: TGTGCCAGCAGGGTCACGGGAGGTCTCTACGAGCAGTACTTC. It is translated as CASRVTGGLYEQYF.

The chain couples TRBV29-1 to TRBJ2-1, with unresolved D. The V end lost 2 bases, the J end lost 2 bases, and 7 bases lay between the germline ends. Germline V gene data show CDR1 as SQVTM and CDR2 as ANQGSEA. CDR3 length: 13 amino acids. The CDR3: CSVEKGPYNEQFF. The CDR3 DNA reads as TGCAGCGTTGAAAAGGGCCCCTACAATGAGCAGTTCTTC.

CDR3 residues: CASSSYRGEETQYF. The CDR3 bases are TGTGCCAGCAGTTCGTACAGGGGCGAAGAGACCCAGTACTTC. The V and J genes are TRBV2 and TRBJ2-5; 7 bases agree with TRBD1. Per the germline V gene, CDR1 is SNHLY and CDR2 is FYNNEI. The CDR3 loop spans 14 amino acids. Unmatched junction bases numbered 6, after V lost 5 bases and J lost 3 bases.

The gene calls are TRBV4-2 and TRBJ2-3, with 14 nucleotides matching TRBD2. The trim removed 1 base at V and 2 bases at J, leaving 5 bases unmatched. Germline lookup yields CDR1 LGHNA and CDR2 YNFKEQ. The CDR3 is made up of 18 amino acids. In nucleotides, the CDR3 is TGTGCCAGCAGCCAAGGGGGACTAGCGGGAGCGGTCACAGATACGCAGTATTTT. It is translated as CASSQGGLAGAVTDTQYF.

The chain links TRBV9 to TRBJ1-3, with a weak D call TRBD1 (5 bases). The V gene's germline CDR1 is SGDLS and CDR2 YYNGEE. The CDR3 runs to 16 residues. V lost 3 bases and J 0 bases, leaving 13 bases between the germline ends. The CDR3 DNA reads as TGTGCCAGCAGCGCCCTTGACAGTGACTCTGGAAACACCATATATTTT. Translating gives CASSALDSDSGNTIYF.

V gene TRBV10-2 combines with J gene TRBJ2-3; 14 bases line up with TRBD2. The CDR3 extends over 16 amino acids. The germline V gene has CDR1 WSHSY and CDR2 SAAADI. With 7 bases clipped from V and 4 bases from J, the junction kept 7 bases outside the gene matches. CDR3 DNA: TGCGCCAGCACCAAACGACTAGCGGGAGGGCCAGATACGCAGTATTTT. Residues: CASTKRLAGGPDTQYF.